Included here is one T cell receptor (beta chain) sequence, with context. Clones were sequenced by immunoSEQ multiplex PCR, and TCRdb holds only the in-frame ones, with some missing. In the table there are 250,000 or so clones, over 70% of which are singletons. The sample is drawn from a study of blood T cell repertoires in COVID-19. With 6 bases removed from V and 5 bases from J, the gap between germline ends came to 13 bases. The CDR3 is 13 residues long. The V and J genes are TRBV12-3 or TRBV12-4 and TRBJ1-1; unclear D gene. Sequenced input: PBMCs or T cells enriched from blood (not recorded which). This clonotype was obtained from a woman in her thirties or forties who had been exposed to COVID-19. CDR3 amino acids: CASSYPLWTEAFF. The CDR3 DNA follows: TGTGCCAGCAGCTACCCACTATGGACTGAAGCTTTCTTT.